The 24 T cell receptor beta chains listed next were all sequenced from one sample in a study of blood T cell repertoires in COVID-19. Some clones are missing from TCRdb's copy, which holds only in-frame ones; the method was immunoSEQ multiplex PCR. The profile shows over 130,000 clones, roughly 84% of them singletons. The sequenced sample was peripheral blood. The source is a human donor in a cohort sampled during active COVID-19.

This chain connects TRBV28 to TRBJ1-5; D not certain. This CDR3 is built from 16 residues. Trimming cost V 5 bases and J 4 bases, with 18 bases left between them. The V gene's germline CDR1 is MDHEN and CDR2 SYDVKM. DNA for the CDR3: TGTGCCAGCAGTCCTCTCTTGGGAGGATTAAATCAGCCCCAGCATTTT. Its protein product is CASSPLLGGLNQPQHF.

The J gene is TRBJ1-2, the V gene TRBV4-2; D remains ambiguous. The ends were cut back, 7 bases at V and 2 bases at J, with 11 bases in the middle. The germline V gene encodes CDR1 LGHNA and CDR2 YNFKEQ. The CDR3 is 13 amino acids. This CDR3 is CASTPNLNYGYTF. The CDR3 DNA reads as TGTGCCAGCACGCCAAACCTAAACTATGGCTACACCTTC.

The chain is built from TRBV6-5 and TRBJ2-7; 14 bases are shared with TRBD2. Germline V gene lookup returns CDR1 MNHEY and CDR2 SVGAGI. There are 15 residues in the CDR3. The junction had 3 bases not matched to a gene; V was cut back by 4 bases and J by 4 bases. Written as DNA, the CDR3 is TGTGCCAGCAGTTTATGGACTAGCGGGGGGTACGAGCAGTACTTC. It yields the protein CASSLWTSGGYEQYF.

This clone was seen just once. The V call is TRBV6-5, the J call TRBJ1-2; possible D gene TRBD1, 5 bases. The germline V gene has CDR1 MNHEY and CDR2 SVGAGI. Trimming cost V 5 bases and J 8 bases, with 21 bases left between them. The CDR3 runs 15 residues. CDR3 coding DNA: TGTGCCAGCAGTCCGAGGACACCCGGGGAGGGCGGCTACACCTTC. Its translation: CASSPRTPGEGGYTF.

The V and J genes are TRBV3-1 (or the pseudogene TRBV3-2) and TRBJ2-3; 13 positions agree with TRBD2. The CDR3 covers 16 residues. The germline CDR1 and CDR2 sequences are LGHDT and YNNKEL (reference sequence). V was clipped by 4 bases and J by 1 base; unmatched bases: 2. CDR3 DNA: TGTGCCAGCAGCCCAGGACTAGCGGGGGGCACAGATACGCAGTATTTT. It is translated as CASSPGLAGGTDTQYF.

This clone has a handful of counts. This chain links TRBV5-1 with TRBJ1-1; 8 bases agree with TRBD1. Trimming at V came to 6 bases and at J to 4 bases, leaving 2 bases not matched to a gene. The CDR3 is made up of 12 amino acids. The germline V gene has CDR1 SGHRS and CDR2 YFSETQ. In DNA, the CDR3 is TGCGCCAGCAAAACAGGGGGCACTGAAGCTTTCTTT. Translating it yields CASKTGGTEAFF.

This clone was found a few times. The chain carries TRBV5-5 and TRBJ2-7; D is uncertain. The germline gives CDR1 SGHKS, CDR2 YYEKEE (reference sequence). V was trimmed by 4 bases and J by 5 bases, leaving 7 bases between them. The CDR3 has 11 amino acids. The CDR3 loop is CASSREDEQYF. The CDR3 region has the DNA TGTGCCAGCAGCCGCGAAGACGAGCAGTACTTC.

The V call is TRBV19, the J call TRBJ2-3, with unresolved D. CDR1 LNHDA and CDR2 SQIVND come from the germline V gene (reference sequence). Trimming removed 3 bases from V and 0 bases from J, with 10 bases in between. This CDR3 has 15 residues. The CDR3 sequence: CASSIGPGSTDTQYF. The CDR3 nucleotides are TGTGCCAGTAGTATTGGGCCAGGTAGCACAGATACGCAGTATTTT.

The genes are TRBV27 and TRBJ2-5; D is undetermined. Germline V gene lookup returns CDR1 MNHEY and CDR2 SMNVEV (reference sequence). CDR3 length: 13 residues. V gave up 6 bases and J gave up 5 bases, with 13 bases separating them. The chain's CDR3 is CASSPTRRETQYF. As DNA, the CDR3 is TGTGCCAGCAGCCCTACGAGGCGGGAGACCCAGTACTTC.

The chain is built from TRBV5-1 and TRBJ2-3, with D possibly being TRBD1 (5 bases). The CDR3 contains 15 residues. Germline V gene lookup returns CDR1 SGHRS and CDR2 YFSETQ. The germline V and J ends were trimmed by 3 bases and 4 bases, with 15 bases remaining between them. Here the CDR3 reads CASSSRSRASDTQYF. CDR3 DNA sequence: TGCGCCAGCAGCTCCCGCAGCAGGGCGTCAGATACGCAGTATTTT.

This chain links TRBV19 with TRBJ1-1; D call uncertain. Germline lookup yields CDR1 LNHDA and CDR2 SQIVND (reference sequence). The V gene lost 5 bases and the J gene lost 2 bases, with 6 bases spanning the gap. This CDR3 is built from 12 residues. CDR3 in DNA: TGTGCCAGTAGTTCCCGTAACACTGAAGCTTTCTTT. Protein product: CASSSRNTEAFF.

The rearrangement joins TRBV5-1 to TRBJ1-1; the D gene is possibly TRBD1 (6 bases). Trimming cost V 3 bases and J 4 bases, with 13 bases left between them. CDR3 length: 14 residues. Germline loops: CDR1 SGHRS, CDR2 YFSETQ. The CDR3 DNA follows: TGCGCCAGCAGCTCGTTCGACAGGAGCACTGAAGCTTTCTTT. Protein product: CASSSFDRSTEAFF. Combining the CDR3 with reference TRBV5-1 and TRBJ1-1 gives the whole variable domain KAGVTQTPRYLIKTRGQQVTLSCSPISGHRSVSWYQQTPGQGLQFLFEYFSETQRNKGNFPGRFSGRQFSNSRSEMNVSTLELGDSALYLCASSSFDRSTEAFFGQGTRLTVV.

The count of this clone is one. In the same sample, other DNA sequences code for this CDR3. The genes are TRBV6-5 and TRBJ2-7; 11 bases fit TRBD1. With 6 bases clipped from V and 3 bases from J, the junction kept 1 base outside the gene matches. From germline, CDR1 is MNHEY and CDR2 SVGAGI. The CDR3 sequence is 13 residues long. The CDR3, as DNA: TGTGCCAGCAGCGGGACAGGGGGCTACGAGCAGTACTTC. The encoded protein is CASSGTGGYEQYF.

This clone was counted only a few times. The rearrangement joins TRBV12-3 or TRBV12-4 to TRBJ2-2; D unresolved. Trimming removed 8 bases at V and 3 bases at J, with 4 bases between. CDR3 length: 11 amino acids. This CDR3 reads CASSYTGELFF. The CDR3 nucleotides read TGTGCCAGCTCCTACACCGGGGAGCTGTTTTTT.

The chain employs TRBV28 and TRBJ1-2, with 7 positions matching TRBD1. Per germline, CDR1 MDHEN and CDR2 SYDVKM. CDR3 length: 14 amino acids. V was clipped by 1 base and J by 6 bases; unmatched bases: 5. CDR3 DNA sequence: TGTGCCAGCAGTTTATTGGCAGGGGGAAATGGCTACACCTTC. It encodes CASSLLAGGNGYTF.

The rearrangement joins TRBV5-1 to TRBJ2-2; 8 bases are shared with TRBD2. Germline-derived CDR1 and CDR2 are SGHRS and YFSETQ. The trim removed 4 bases at V and 5 bases at J, leaving 1 base unmatched. This CDR3 has 13 residues. The CDR3 here is CASSRGGTGELFF. The CDR3 nucleotides are TGCGCCAGCAGCCGGGGGGGAACCGGGGAGCTGTTTTTT. Variable domain in full (rest from reference TRBV5-1 and TRBJ2-2): KAGVTQTPRYLIKTRGQQVTLSCSPISGHRSVSWYQQTPGQGLQFLFEYFSETQRNKGNFPGRFSGRQFSNSRSEMNVSTLELGDSALYLCASSRGGTGELFFGEGSRLTVL.

This clone appeared once. V and J are TRBV28 and TRBJ2-5; 8 positions match TRBD1. Germline-derived CDR1 and CDR2 are MDHEN and SYDVKM. V lost 2 bases to trimming and J lost 5 bases; unmatched junction nucleotides: 10. The CDR3 is 16 amino acids. CDR3 sequence (DNA): TGTGCCAGCAGTTTAGGTGTTGGACAGGGCCCGGAGACCCAGTACTTC. This gives the protein CASSLGVGQGPETQYF.

This chain uses TRBV6-5 with TRBJ2-7; 7 nucleotides line up with TRBD1. Trimming cost V 6 bases and J 2 bases; bases outside gene matches: 10. Germline CDR1 reads MNHEY; CDR2 reads SVGAGI. The CDR3 covers 15 residues. The CDR3 reads CASSSPGQSAYEQYF. The CDR3 DNA follows: TGTGCCAGCAGCTCTCCGGGACAGTCCGCCTACGAGCAGTACTTC.

This clone has only one observation. The chain couples TRBV2 to TRBJ2-5; 10 bases agree with TRBD2. V trimming: 5 bases; J trimming: 3 bases; junction bases outside the gene matches: 6. This CDR3 is built from 15 residues. CDR1 and CDR2 (germline): SNHLY, FYNNEI. The CDR3 spells CASSKRGGPEETQYF. CDR3 DNA sequence: TGTGCCAGCAGTAAGCGGGGGGGGCCTGAAGAGACCCAGTACTTC.

J is TRBJ1-2 and V is TRBV11-2; TRBD1 matches 10 bases. This CDR3 region has 16 residues. CDR1 SGHAT and CDR2 FQNNGV come from the germline V gene. The V segment lost 5 bases and the J segment 3 bases; nucleotides outside the gene matches: 9. CDR3 bases: TGTGCCAGCAGCCTCGGGACAGGGGTAGGGGACTATGGCTACACCTTC. Its protein is CASSLGTGVGDYGYTF.

The V call is TRBV4-2, the J call TRBJ1-2, with D perhaps TRBD1 (6 bases). V lost 3 bases and J lost 8, with 13 bases in between. The V gene's germline CDR1 is LGHNA and CDR2 YNFKEQ. This CDR3 has 13 amino acids. The CDR3 coding sequence is TGTGCCAGCAGCCATATCGAGGGGGGGGGCTACACCTTC. Residues: CASSHIEGGGYTF.

Only a few counts were recorded for this clone. The chain joins TRBV18 to TRBJ1-1; no firm D call. The CDR3 consists of 14 residues. CDR1 KGHSH and CDR2 LQKENI come from the germline V gene. Trimming pared 1 base from V and 3 bases from J, leaving 9 bases between. CDR3 sequence (DNA): TGTGCCAGCTCACCACTAGAAAGTTACACTGAAGCTTTCTTT. The encoded protein is CASSPLESYTEAFF.

The chain combines TRBV6-5 with TRBJ1-1; the D is unclear. CDR3 length: 13 residues. Trimming took 7 bases from V and 1 from J, leaving 10 bases between them. Germline CDR1 is MNHEY and CDR2 is SVGAGI. The CDR3 region is CASKRGQNTEAFF. The CDR3 region has the DNA TGTGCCAGCAAACGTGGCCAGAACACTGAAGCTTTCTTT.

The chain uses TRBV20-1 and TRBJ2-3; TRBD2 matches at 11 bases. Germline-derived CDR1 and CDR2 are DFQATT and SNEGSKA (reference sequence). There are 17 residues in the CDR3. V was clipped by 3 bases and J by 1 base; unmatched bases: 9. The DNA for the CDR3 is TGCAGTGCTAGTCCTAGCGGGGGGACATCGGGCACAGATACGCAGTATTTT. This codes for CSASPSGGTSGTDTQYF.